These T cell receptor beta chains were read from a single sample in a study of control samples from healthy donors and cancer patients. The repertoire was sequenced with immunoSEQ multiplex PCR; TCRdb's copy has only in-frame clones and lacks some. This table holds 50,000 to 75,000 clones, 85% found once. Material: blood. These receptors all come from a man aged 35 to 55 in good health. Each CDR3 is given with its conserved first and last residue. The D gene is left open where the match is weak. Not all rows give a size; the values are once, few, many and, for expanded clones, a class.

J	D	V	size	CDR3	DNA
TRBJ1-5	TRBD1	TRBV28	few	CASSSHRGGNQPQHF	TGTGCCAGCAGTTCCCACAGGGGAGGCAATCAGCCCCAGCATTTT
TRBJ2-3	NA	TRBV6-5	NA	CASSYRFHSTDTQYF	TGTGCCAGCAGTTACAGGTTCCATAGCACAGATACGCAGTATTTT
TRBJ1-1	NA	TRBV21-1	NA	CASTGTGMNTEAFF	TGTGCCAGCACCGGGACAGGGATGAACACTGAAGCTTTCTTT
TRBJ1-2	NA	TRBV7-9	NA	CASSLGGNYGYTF	TGTGCCAGCAGCTTAGGGGGGAACTATGGCTACACCTTC
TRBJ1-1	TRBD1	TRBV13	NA	CASSPSQYRGAVNTEAFF	TGTGCCAGCAGCCCATCCCAGTACAGGGGGGCGGTGAACACTGAAGCTTTCTTT
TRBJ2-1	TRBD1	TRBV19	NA	CASSFRSGTEENEQFF	TGTGCCAGTAGTTTCCGTTCCGGGACAGAAGAGAATGAGCAGTTCTTC
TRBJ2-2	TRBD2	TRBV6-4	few	CASSDSPSGSAGELFF	TGTGCCAGCAGTGACTCTCCCAGCGGGAGCGCGGGGGAGCTGTTTTTT
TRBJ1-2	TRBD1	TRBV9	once	CASSLRTGGIIGYTF	TGTGCCAGCAGCCTACGGACAGGGGGTATCATCGGCTACACCTTC
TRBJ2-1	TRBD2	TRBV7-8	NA	CASSLGGGTSGRTNEQFF	TGTGCCAGCAGCTTAGGAGGGGGGACTAGCGGGAGGACCAATGAGCAGTTCTTC
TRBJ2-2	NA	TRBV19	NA	CASIGRGARTGELFF	TGTGCCAGTATTGGAAGGGGGGCGAGGACCGGGGAGCTGTTTTTT
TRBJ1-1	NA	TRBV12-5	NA	CASVQGMNTEAFF	TGTGCTAGTGTTCAGGGCATGAACACTGAAGCTTTCTTT
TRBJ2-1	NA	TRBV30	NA	CAWSNWPASNEQFF	TGTGCCTGGAGCAACTGGCCGGCCAGCAATGAGCAGTTCTTC
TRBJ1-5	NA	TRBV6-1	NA	CASIDRDLFSNQPQHF	TGTGCCAGCATTGACAGAGACTTATTTAGCAATCAGCCCCAGCATTTT
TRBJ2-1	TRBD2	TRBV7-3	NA	CASSSTEGAGGPDNEQFF	TGTGCCAGCAGCTCGACTGAGGGGGCGGGAGGGCCTGACAATGAGCAGTTCTTC
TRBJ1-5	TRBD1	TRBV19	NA	CASSGMGQPSNQPQHF	TGTGCCAGTTCAGGAATGGGACAGCCGAGCAATCAGCCCCAGCATTTT
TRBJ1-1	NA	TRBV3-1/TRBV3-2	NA	CASSQQLGVFGAFF	TGTGCCAGCAGCCAACAACTGGGAGTTTTTGGAGCTTTCTTT
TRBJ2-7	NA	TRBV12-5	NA	CASGLVIAGRAPYEQYF	TGTGCTAGTGGTTTGGTAATAGCCGGGAGAGCTCCCTACGAGCAGTACTTC
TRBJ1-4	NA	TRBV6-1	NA	CASSLGGTTNEKLFF	TGTGCCAGCAGCCTTGGCGGGACTACTAATGAAAAACTGTTTTTT
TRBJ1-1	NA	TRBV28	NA	CASSPPQGHTEAFF	TGTGCCAGCAGTCCGCCCCAGGGGCACACTGAAGCTTTCTTT
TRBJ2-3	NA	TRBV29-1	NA	CSVETKGIDTQYF	TGCAGCGTTGAGACGAAGGGGATCGATACGCAGTATTTT
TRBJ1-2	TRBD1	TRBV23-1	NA	CASSPYRQGACDYGYTF	TGCGCCAGCAGTCCTTACCGACAGGGGGCATGCGACTATGGCTACACCTTC